Listed here are 13 T cell receptor beta chains from one sample, sequenced in a study of tumor and adjacent non-tumor tissue in lung cancer. A modified ARM-PCR protocol with three rounds of nested PCR amplified TCRbeta. TCRdb re-derived calls from the multiplex PCR reads in MiXCR, one entry per CDR3 protein. There are under 75,000 distinct CDR3 sequences in the sample; about two thirds occur only once, and 25% to 35% lies in the top ten. This sample's RNA came from whole unsorted tissue. The normal lung tissue was taken more than 3 cm from the tumor edge. The material sequenced was distant non-tumor lung tissue. These receptors were taken from a woman in her fifties or sixties with non-small cell lung cancer.

This clonotype was recorded a few times. The CDR3 ends on some other residue instead of the conserved phenylalanine or tryptophan, so this is likely a read error. The chain is built from TRBV20-1 and TRBJ2-5; no reliable D call. The CDR3 has 14 amino acids. Germline CDR1 reads DFQATT; CDR2 reads SNEGSKA (reference sequence). As DNA, the CDR3 is TGCGGTGCTCAGTACCAAGTGATCCAAGAGACCCAGTACTTA. This gives the protein CGAQYQVIQETQYL.

This clonotype appeared a few times. A read error may be the cause here, since a much bigger clone is one base away. The chain has TRBV6-6 and TRBJ1-2; no reliable D call. This CDR3 spans 12 amino acids. Trimming stripped 5 bases from V and 5 bases from J, with 9 bases between. Germline V gene data show CDR1 as MNHNY and CDR2 as SVGAGI (reference sequence). The DNA of the CDR3 is TGTGCCAGCAGTGCGGGGAAGTATGGCTACACCTTC. Translating it yields CASSAGKYGYTF.

About this clonotype: This may stem from a read error, because a much larger clone lies one nucleotide away. The chain joins TRBV20-1 to TRBJ1-5; TRBD1 aligns across 8 bases. The J call is doubtful: the DNA matches TRBJ2-3 better. The CDR3 has 17 residues. The V gene's germline CDR1 is DFQATT and CDR2 SNEGSKA (reference sequence). CDR3 sequence (DNA): TGCAGTGCTAGAGAAAAGGACAGGGCTATTAGCAATCAGCCCCAGTATTTT. Translating gives CSAREKDRAISNQPQYF.

A few counts support this clonotype. The chain has TRBV5-1 and TRBJ2-1; 8 bases align to TRBD2. There are 18 residues in the CDR3. CDR1 is SGHRS and CDR2 is YFSETQ in the germline V gene. After removal of 3 bases from V and 0 bases from J, the junction contained 11 bases not matched to a gene. The CDR3 reads CASSWKTSGTASYNEQFF. CDR3 nucleotides: TGCGCCAGCAGCTGGAAAACTAGCGGTACTGCCTCCTACAATGAGCAGTTCTTC.

The V call is TRBV12-3 or TRBV12-4, the J call TRBJ1-5, with D possibly being TRBD1 (6 bases). V gave up 5 bases and J gave up 3 bases, with 11 bases separating them. The CDR3 totals 14 residues. The CDR3 is CASSPDRINQPQHF. The CDR3 region has the DNA TGTGCCAGCAGTCCGGACAGAATCAATCAGCCCCAGCATTTT.

This clonotype showed up many times. This sequence joins TRBV10-3 and TRBJ1-2; 10 bases line up with TRBD1. Trimming cost V 8 bases and J 2 bases; bases outside gene matches: 8. Germline lookup yields CDR1 ENHRY and CDR2 SYGVKD. The CDR3 totals 15 residues. The CDR3 bases are TGTGCCATCGGTACTCGACAGGGGGCAAACTATGGCTACACCTTC. Translating it yields CAIGTRQGANYGYTF.

As regards this clonotype: As the CDR3 is not closed by the conserved phenylalanine or tryptophan, this likely results from a read error. The chain has TRBV11-1 and TRBJ2-3, with TRBD2 as a possible D gene (5 bases). The CDR3 consists of 14 residues. The germline CDR1 and CDR2 sequences are SGHAT and FQDESV (reference sequence). The CDR3 here is CGSNLATGTDTQYL. The CDR3 bases are TGTGGCAGCAACTTAGCGACCGGGACAGATACGCAGTATTTG.

Details on this clonotype: The CDR3 does not end in the conserved phenylalanine or tryptophan, so this is likely a read error. The chain combines TRBV6-2 or TRBV6-3 with TRBJ2-7; D possibly corresponds to TRBD2 (5 bases). Germline V gives CDR1 MNHEY, CDR2 SVGEGT. The CDR3 consists of 14 residues. V lost 4 bases and J 1 base, leaving 11 bases between the germline ends. The CDR3 DNA follows: TGTGCCAGCAGTTTTGACACGGGATCCTACGAGCAGTACCTC. The encoded protein is CASSFDTGSYEQYL.

Comments on this clonotype: Its ends do not fully match the called genes, so a read error is possible. This chain links TRBV11-2 with TRBJ2-7, with a possible D match to TRBD1 (5 bases). The CDR3 is 15 amino acids. Germline-derived CDR1 and CDR2 are SGHAT and FQNNGV. The CDR3: CAIRMKTGSSYEHYF. In nucleotides, the CDR3 is TGTGCCATCAGGATGAAAACAGGAAGCTCCTACGAGCACTACTTC.

Comment on this clonotype: A much larger clonotype is one base distant, so this may be a read error. V usage is TRBV6-1 and J usage is TRBJ2-1; 9 bases fit TRBD2. J gave up 7 bases and V 7 bases, and 11 bases lay outside the gene matches. CDR3 length equals 15 residues. The germline V gene encodes CDR1 MNHNS and CDR2 SASEGT. CDR3 nucleotide sequence: TGTGCCAGCATCCCCGGGATTAGCGGGAGTAATGAGCAGTTCTTC. Translation: CASIPGISGSNEQFF.

V is TRBV28 and J is TRBJ2-3, with 12 nucleotides matching TRBD1. Germline V CDR1 and CDR2: MDHEN, SYDVKM. The CDR3 consists of 14 residues. CDR3 amino acids: CASSGTGGADTQYF. The CDR3 nucleotides are TGTGCTAGCTCCGGGACAGGGGGCGCGGATACGCAGTATTTT.

This chain links TRBV12-3 or TRBV12-4 with TRBJ2-4; no clear D. The CDR3 totals 14 residues. CDR3 in amino acids: CISSAQLAKNIQYF. The CDR3 nucleotides are TGTATCAGCAGCGCACAACTAGCCAAAAACATTCAGTACTTC.

A word on this clonotype: One junction end disagrees with the germline gene, perhaps due to a read error. The chain uses TRBV11-2 and TRBJ2-7, with 10 bases that match TRBD1. Germline CDR1 and CDR2: SGHAT and FQNNGV. The CDR3 is 15 residues long. CDR3 loop: CAGSFGTGVAYVQYF. As DNA, the CDR3 is TGTGCCGGCAGCTTCGGGACAGGGGTTGCCTACGTGCAGTACTTC.